This TCR beta chain was captured by sequencing in a study of T cells in Graves' hyperthyroidism and ophthalmopathy. At the level of the study: Peripheral blood was secured at the point of initial diagnosis, before any treatment.

From germline, CDR1 is KGHSH and CDR2 LQKENI. V lost 2 bases and J lost 0, with 7 bases in between. The CDR3 totals 14 residues. This clonotype was seen repeatedly, ten times or more. Its target is unknown. Study observations and caveats: Separation of ophthalmopathy from stable hyperthyroidism was achieved by a 13 V-J model.

Graves' hyperthyroidism without ophthalmopathy progression within 18 months was termed stable. What was amplified from RNA transcripts were TCR beta CDR3 regions. Researchers ran a first-round RT-PCR on the TCR CDR3 using the HTBI primer set. TCRdb used MiXCR to reprocess the multiplex PCR reads, holding one entry per CDR3 protein. Of 650,000 to 750,000 distinct CDR3 sequences in the sample, about 14% were seen once. This rearrangement joins TRBV18 to TRBJ1-1, with D hard to call. The clonotype comes from a woman aged 18-29 years with Graves' hyperthyroidism. The sequenced sample was blood. The CDR3 DNA sequence: TGTGCCAGCTCACCAATTTCCTTGAACACTGAAGCTTTCTTT. Amino acid sequence: CASSPISLNTEAFF.